This T cell receptor beta chain derives from a study of beta chain features in type 1 diabetes. cDNA synthesis used the whole RNA isolate, giving expressed TCRB sequences. The assay was immunoSEQ multiplex PCR, and TCRdb's table has in-frame clones only and misses some. This sample carries about 160,000 clones, just over 8% of them seen once, and the ten largest clones take around 0.56%. V gave up 7 bases and J gave up 1 base, with 11 bases separating them. CDR3 size: 14 residues. Germline V gene data show CDR1 as ENHRY and CDR2 as SYGVKD. Notes on this clone: Its specificity is not known.

Whole-study findings and limits: VDJ junctions from type 1 diabetes patients carried fewer insertions and larger deletions. Still unanswered here is whether HLA type influences TCRB rearrangement. For cells with high TCR expression, cDNA sequencing could yield over-representation. For Type 1 diabetes patients, all four CD4+ subsets carried TCRB CDR3s that were moderately but significantly shorter. A closer apparent resemblance between naive, central memory and Treg TCRB repertoires was seen in patients than in healthy donors.

Sequenced sample: central memory CD4+ T cells from blood. This sequence was found in a woman younger than 35 with type 1 diabetes. This sequence joins TRBV10-3 and TRBJ2-1, with D possibly being TRBD2 (6 bases). The CDR3 region is CAIMAGPSYNEQFF. The CDR3 nucleotides are TGTGCCATCATGGCGGGGCCATCCTACAATGAGCAGTTCTTC.